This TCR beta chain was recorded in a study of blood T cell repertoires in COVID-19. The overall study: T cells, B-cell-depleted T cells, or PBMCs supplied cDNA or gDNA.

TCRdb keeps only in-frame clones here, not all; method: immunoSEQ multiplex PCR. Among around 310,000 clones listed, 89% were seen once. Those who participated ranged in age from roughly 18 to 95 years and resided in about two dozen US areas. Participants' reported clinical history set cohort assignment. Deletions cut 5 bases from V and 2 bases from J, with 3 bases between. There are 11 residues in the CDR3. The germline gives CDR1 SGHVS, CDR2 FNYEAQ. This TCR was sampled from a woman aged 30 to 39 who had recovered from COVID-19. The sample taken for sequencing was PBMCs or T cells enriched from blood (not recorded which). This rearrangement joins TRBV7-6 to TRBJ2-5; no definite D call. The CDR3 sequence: CASSQQETQYF. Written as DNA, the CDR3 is TGTGCCAGCAGCCAACAAGAGACCCAGTACTTC.